The 9 T cell receptor beta chains reported below all come from one sample, sequenced in a study of T-cell reconstitution after alpha-beta-depleted transplantation in children. The authors prepared the TCRbeta library with unique molecular identifiers. MiXCR, applied by TCRdb to the PCR reads, yields one record per CDR3 protein. The table has about 170,000 distinct CDR3 sequences, over 8.5% seen once. Source: PBMCs, taken before TCRalphabeta/CD19-depleted stem cell transplant. These receptors all come from a boy aged 2 to 10 with acute myeloid leukemia, due to receive a stem cell transplant.

This clonotype was detected ten times or more. The chain is built from TRBV5-1 and TRBJ2-5, with D hard to call. This CDR3 spans 13 amino acids. Trimming pared 6 bases from V and 1 base from J, leaving 10 bases between. The germline gives CDR1 SGHRS, CDR2 YFSETQ. Written as DNA, the CDR3 is TGCGCCAGCACTCTCCAGAGCCAAGAGACCCAGTACTTC. As protein: CASTLQSQETQYF.

Worth noting for this clonotype: A read error may explain this, as a much larger clone is one base away. CDR3 coding DNA: TGTGCCAGCATCCTGCTGACTAAGTTT. Translation: CASILLTKF. V is TRBV3-1 and J is TRBJ2-3; D is perhaps TRBD2 (5 bases). This CDR3 comprises 9 residues. Germline-derived CDR1 and CDR2 are LGHDT and YNNKEL (reference sequence).

This clonotype was counted many times. This chain connects TRBV7-9 to TRBJ2-7, with D maybe TRBD2 (6 bases). Germline V gene sequence: CDR1 SEHNR, CDR2 FQNEAQ (reference sequence). Deletions cut 5 bases from V and 3 bases from J, with 20 bases between. There are 16 residues in the CDR3. The CDR3 sequence is CASSPSEGERHYEQYF. The CDR3 nucleotides are TGTGCCAGCAGCCCTTCGGAGGGAGAACGACACTACGAGCAGTACTTC.

This clonotype was detected ten times or more. V is TRBV5-1 and J is TRBJ2-2; 7 bases match TRBD1. The ends lost 5 bases at V and 1 base at J; junction bases unmatched: 5. Germline CDR1 reads SGHRS; CDR2 reads YFSETQ. This CDR3 is 15 amino acids long. For the CDR3, the DNA is TGCGCCAGCAGAGGGGGCTTCGGGAACACCGGGGAGCTGTTTTTT. This codes for CASRGGFGNTGELFF.

The sample holds many counts of this clonotype. The chain couples TRBV11-2 to TRBJ2-1; no firm D call. The CDR3 contains 16 residues. V was shortened by 2 bases and J by 4 bases, with 15 bases between the two germline ends. Germline CDR1 reads SGHAT; CDR2 reads FQNNGV. The CDR3 loop reads CASSLFIGSDYNEQFF. CDR3 sequence (DNA): TGTGCCAGCAGCTTATTCATCGGGTCGGATTACAATGAGCAGTTCTTC.

Details on this clonotype: Just one base apart from a much larger clone, this may be a read error. The chain is built from TRBV12-3 or TRBV12-4 and TRBJ2-3; no definite D call. There are 15 residues in the CDR3. The V end lost 6 bases, the J end lost 3 bases, and 16 bases lay between the germline ends. For the CDR3, the DNA is TGTGCCAGCAGCCTAAGCAGGAGACAAACAGATACGCAGTATTTT. Translation gives CASSLSRRQTDTQYF.

This clonotype was picked up many times. This chain uses TRBV5-6 with TRBJ1-2, with D perhaps TRBD1 (5 bases). Germline V gene sequence: CDR1 SGHDT, CDR2 YYEEEE. The CDR3 is 12 residues long. V was trimmed by 0 bases and J by 12 bases, leaving 12 bases between them. This CDR3 reads CASSLVKGEHTF. The CDR3 DNA reads as TGTGCCAGCAGCTTGGTTAAAGGGGAACACACCTTC.

This clonotype was observed at least ten times. This chain links TRBV14 with TRBJ2-7; D gene ambiguous. V was trimmed by 7 bases and J by 0 bases, leaving 10 bases between them. The germline V gene encodes CDR1 SGHDN and CDR2 FVKESK. There are 13 residues in the CDR3. CDR3 residues: CASKQSISYEQYF. In DNA, the CDR3 is TGTGCCAGCAAACAGTCCATCTCCTACGAGCAGTACTTC.

In the case of this clonotype: A much larger clone lies one base from this, so it may be a read error. The chain recombines TRBV3-1 with TRBJ2-3, with 8 bases lining up with TRBD2. This CDR3 spans 15 amino acids. J lost 2 bases, V lost 8 bases, and 9 bases had no gene match. The germline gives CDR1 LGHDT, CDR2 YNNKEL (reference sequence). CDR3 DNA sequence: TGTGCCAGCTGCCTCGGCGGGGGGTACACAGATACGCAGTATTTT. Translation gives CASCLGGGYTDTQYF.